This T cell receptor (beta chain) was observed in a study of post-analysis software for immune sequencing data (dated by TCRdb to the mid-2010s). Concerning the study at large: The recorded disease courses included relapsing-remitting, secondary progressive and progressive-relapsing multiple sclerosis, and some patients had no subtype annotation. The patient repertoires were compared against fewer than twelve previously published healthy control repertoires obtained from donors aged about 6 to 28 years. A subset of samples was prepared in parallel using single-end sample barcoding, then pooled and co-amplified after Illumina adapter ligation. The research as a whole found: Direct clustering with F measure showed strong co-clustering of samples prepared in the same batch, prompting a batch-effect correction. Normalized Chao1 diversity was significantly lower in multiple sclerosis patients than controls, suggesting substantial peripheral T-cell clonal expansion. The multiple sclerosis patient group was slightly younger than the control group. Patients showed significantly higher frequencies than controls for about five TRBV segments, among them TRBV5-6, TRBV5-1 and TRBV20-1.

To demonstrate the VDJtools post-analysis software, TCR beta repertoires were profiled from the peripheral blood of roughly 12 young patients with multiple sclerosis. The multiple sclerosis patients were children and adolescents between roughly 6 and 16 years of age. The library was obtained by PCR. The sequencer was an Illumina HiSeq 2500. To reduce PCR and sequencing biases, unique molecular identifiers were built into the TCR beta cDNA libraries. Per 1 to 10 million input T cells, approximately 500,000 cDNA molecules were obtained, such that each molecule approximated one T cell. Patient libraries were prepared and sequenced with the same protocol used for the earlier healthy control dataset. Samples belonging to the same batch were prepared together, multiplexed and sequenced on a shared HiSeq lane. The study's own analysis went as follows. MIGEC was used to process the raw barcoded reads, and molecular identifier groups with only a single read were discarded before consensus assembly and CDR3 extraction. Clonotype tables were post-analysed with VDJtools, normalizing diversity by down-sampling all datasets to the smallest sample size. In repertoire overlap clustering, CDR3 amino acid sequences, but not nucleotide sequences, were matched to correct batch-related cross-sample contamination. The raw public reads went through TCRdb reprocessing: fastp at Q25, MiXCR clone calling, in-frame beta chains kept. Entries are consolidated by CDR3 protein sequence, retaining the most common genes and DNA. None of the V and J calls come from the authors' own analysis; TCRdb made them. Within this sample are more than 500,000 distinct CDR3 sequences, with approximately 31% of them counted one time only. In total, the top ten clones hold 5% to 6% of the sample.

There are a few counts of this clonotype. Its recognized antigen is unknown. It has no much larger one-base neighbor in the sample; base qualities were not kept. Trimming removed 0 bases from V and 0 bases from J, leaving 13 bases between the germline ends. The CDR3 runs 17 amino acids, cysteine and phenylalanine included. Only CDR3 DNA remains: 51 bases, in frame from the first base. Per the germline V gene, MGHRA is the CDR1 and YSYEKL is the CDR2. The source material was blood. The rearranged chain carries TRBV4-1 and TRBJ2-3, with TRBD2 as a weak D call on 6 bases. The sequence came from a girl between 2 and 17 years old with multiple sclerosis. The CDR3 reads CASSQDRGGVSTDTQYF. The DNA sequence is given as TGCGCCAGCAGCCAAGATCGCGGCGGGGTGAGCACAGATACGCAGTATTTT.